Below are 23 T cell receptor beta chains sequenced from a single sample in a study of T cell changes during pregnancy in multiple sclerosis. Measured with immunoSEQ multiplex PCR; TCRdb has only the in-frame clones, and not every one. In the table there are some 40,000 clones, about 89% of which are singletons. Sample: CD4+ T cells from peripheral blood mononuclear cells, taken in the first trimester of pregnancy. Receptors were obtained from a female donor with multiple sclerosis, enrolled in a pregnancy study.

CDR3 amino acids: CASSLAPGRTEAFF. The CDR3 DNA follows: TGCGCCAGCAGCTTGGCGCCAGGTAGGACTGAAGCTTTCTTT. This chain links TRBV5-1 with TRBJ1-1; no definite D call. V was trimmed by 0 bases and J by 5 bases, leaving 11 bases between them. CDR1 is SGHRS, CDR2 YFSETQ, per germline. The CDR3 covers 14 residues.

The V call is TRBV5-1, the J call TRBJ2-1, with 12 positions matching TRBD2. Germline V gene data show CDR1 as SGHRS and CDR2 as YFSETQ. CDR3 length: 15 amino acids. Trimming took 2 bases from V and 7 from J; bases not matched to a gene: 4. The CDR3 coding sequence is TGCGCCAGCAGCTTTCTAGCGGGAGGGGGTAATGAGCAGTTCTTC. This codes for CASSFLAGGGNEQFF. Complete variable domain (other parts from reference TRBV5-1 and TRBJ2-1): KAGVTQTPRYLIKTRGQQVTLSCSPISGHRSVSWYQQTPGQGLQFLFEYFSETQRNKGNFPGRFSGRQFSNSRSEMNVSTLELGDSALYLCASSFLAGGGNEQFFGPGTRLTVL.

The V call is TRBV7-2, the J call TRBJ2-3, with 11 bases aligning to TRBD2. CDR1 and CDR2 (germline): SGHTA, FQGNSA. This CDR3 region has 15 residues. Losses at the gene ends were 4 bases for V and 3 bases for J; bases not matched to a gene: 3. DNA for the CDR3: TGTGCCAGCAGCTCGACTAGCGGGAAGACAGATACGCAGTATTTT. Translation: CASSSTSGKTDTQYF.

The genes are TRBV15 and TRBJ2-1, with TRBD2 matching over 7 bases. The CDR3 is 14 residues long. Germline V CDR1 and CDR2: LNHNV, YYDKDF (reference sequence). Trimming cost V 1 base and J 4 bases; bases outside gene matches: 1. The CDR3: CATSRGGGYNEQFF. In nucleotides, the CDR3 is TGTGCCACCAGCAGAGGGGGGGGTTACAATGAGCAGTTCTTC.

V is TRBV18 and J is TRBJ2-5; D is unresolved. This CDR3 has 13 amino acids. The V and J ends lost 9 bases and 4 bases respectively, with 15 bases between them. Per the germline V gene, CDR1 is KGHSH and CDR2 is LQKENI. The DNA of the CDR3 is TGTGCCAGTCAGAGCCGCCGAGGAGAGACCCAGTACTTC. Amino acid sequence: CASQSRRGETQYF. Variable domain in full (rest from reference TRBV18 and TRBJ2-5): NAGVMQNPRHLVRRRGQEARLRCSPMKGHSHVYWYRQLPEEGLKFMVYLQKENIIDESGMPKERFSAEFPKEGPSILRIQQVVRGDSAAYFCASQSRRGETQYFGPGTRLLVL.

The genes are TRBV29-1 and TRBJ1-2; D gene ambiguous. CDR1 and CDR2 from the germline V gene are SQVTM and ANQGSEA. Trimming shortened V by 4 bases and J by 8 bases, and 14 bases separated the two germline ends. CDR3 length equals 12 residues. CDR3 DNA: TGCAGCGTTGGAGATTTCGATCGGGGCTACACCTTC. Protein sequence: CSVGDFDRGYTF. Full variable domain (missing parts from reference TRBV29-1 and TRBJ1-2): SAVISQKPSRDICQRGTSLTIQCQVDSQVTMMFWYRQQPGQSLTLIATANQGSEATYESGFVIDKFPISRPNLTFSTLTVSNMSPEDSSIYLCSVGDFDRGYTFGSGTRLTVV.

This clone was picked up one time. DNA of the CDR3: TGCGCCAGCAGCCAACTCGGAGAAAACACCATATATTTT. This sequence encodes CASSQLGENTIYF. V gene TRBV5-1 combines with J gene TRBJ1-3; D gene ambiguous. Trimming shortened V by 4 bases and J by 6 bases, and 11 bases separated the two germline ends. The CDR3 sequence is 13 residues long. Germline CDR1 and CDR2: SGHRS and YFSETQ.

The rearrangement joins TRBV6-6 to TRBJ2-3, with 7 nucleotides matching TRBD2. CDR3 length: 15 residues. From germline, CDR1 is MNHNY and CDR2 SVGAGI (reference sequence). V was clipped by 6 bases and J by 0 bases; unmatched bases: 6. The CDR3 coding sequence is TGTGCCAGCAGAAGGCCTAGCGGTAGCACAGATACGCAGTATTTT. Its translation: CASRRPSGSTDTQYF.

The rearrangement joins TRBV7-9 to TRBJ1-4; the D is unclear. The CDR3 runs to 13 residues. From germline, CDR1 is SEHNR and CDR2 FQNEAQ (reference sequence). The V gene lost 7 bases and the J gene lost 10 bases, with 16 bases spanning the gap. CDR3 coding DNA: TGTGCCAGCATAGCGGAACTCGGGGTAAAACTGTTTTTT. As protein: CASIAELGVKLFF.

The chain uses TRBV5-6 and TRBJ1-1; 12 bases are a match to TRBD1. Per germline, CDR1 SGHDT and CDR2 YYEEEE. Trimming removed 1 base from V and 1 base from J; junction bases left unmatched: 8. The CDR3 totals 18 residues. The CDR3 bases are TGTGCCAGCAGCTTGAGCCCGGGACAGGGGGCGAAGAACACTGAAGCTTTCTTT. Translating it yields CASSLSPGQGAKNTEAFF.

The chain links TRBV10-3 to TRBJ2-7, with 16 bases matching TRBD2. This CDR3 is 17 amino acids long. Germline loops: CDR1 ENHRY, CDR2 SYGVKD. The trim removed 6 bases at V and 1 base at J, leaving 6 bases unmatched. The CDR3 is CAISRGLAGGRSYEQYF. As DNA, the CDR3 is TGTGCCATCAGCCGGGGACTAGCGGGAGGGCGGTCCTACGAGCAGTACTTC.

The sample holds a few counts of this clone. This chain connects TRBV15 to TRBJ2-3; a weak D match, TRBD1 (5 bases). The CDR3 is 16 amino acids. The V end was cut by 0 bases, the J end by 1 base, with 11 bases between. The germline V gene has CDR1 LNHNV and CDR2 YYDKDF (reference sequence). DNA for the CDR3: TGTGCCACCAGCAGAGATCAGGGCATTCGCACAGATACGCAGTATTTT. Its protein is CATSRDQGIRTDTQYF.

The chain's CDR3 is CASSQDTSPDTQYF. The CDR3 coding sequence is TGCGCCAGCAGCCAAGACACATCCCCAGATACGCAGTATTTT. V usage is TRBV4-3 and J usage is TRBJ2-3; unclear D gene. Germline CDR1 and CDR2: LGHNA and YSLEER. The CDR3 has 14 amino acids. Trimming left V 0 bases short and J 4 bases short, with 8 bases between.

In regard to this clone: It may be a read error: a sequence one base away is much more abundant. V and J are TRBV11-2 and TRBJ1-1; D uncertain. There are 14 residues in the CDR3. V was shortened by 3 bases and J by 1 base, with 9 bases between the two germline ends. Germline V gene data show CDR1 as SGHAT and CDR2 as FQNNGV. The CDR3 bases are TGTGCCAGCAGCTTCCCTCGACAGAACACTGAAGCTTTCTTT. Translating gives CASSFPRQNTEAFF.

The chain uses TRBV28 and TRBJ2-7, with a tentative D call TRBD2 (7 bases). This CDR3 region has 12 residues. The germline CDR1 and CDR2 sequences are MDHEN and SYDVKM. Trimming took 10 bases from V and 2 from J, leaving 12 bases between them. CDR3 DNA sequence: TGTGCCACCACAGGGACTACCTACGAGCAGTACTTC. This encodes CATTGTTYEQYF.

This chain links TRBV4-1 with TRBJ2-7; D remains unclear. The ends were cut back, 1 base at V and 7 bases at J, with 14 bases in the middle. Germline CDR1 MGHRA, CDR2 YSYEKL. The CDR3 is made up of 14 amino acids. CDR3 loop: CASSQVPTLREQYF. DNA of the CDR3: TGCGCCAGCAGCCAAGTTCCAACCTTGAGGGAGCAGTACTTC.

The V gene is TRBV10-3, the J gene TRBJ2-6; 8 bases align to TRBD1. CDR1 ENHRY and CDR2 SYGVKD come from the germline V gene. The CDR3 sequence is 16 residues long. The V and J ends lost 10 bases and 2 bases, in that order; junction bases with no gene match: 10. This CDR3 reads CATTRQGSTGANVLTF. In DNA, the CDR3 is TGTGCCACGACCCGACAGGGGTCAACTGGGGCCAACGTCCTGACTTTC.

This rearrangement joins TRBV27 to TRBJ1-3; TRBD1 is a possible D gene (5 bases). Trimming pared 3 bases from V and 0 bases from J, leaving 9 bases between. CDR1 and CDR2 (germline): MNHEY, SMNVEV (reference sequence). The CDR3 covers 15 residues. The CDR3 region has the DNA TGTGCCAGCAGTTTCAGGGCAATCTCTGGAAACACCATATATTTT. It codes for CASSFRAISGNTIYF.

The genes are TRBV27 and TRBJ2-1, with TRBD2 matching over 7 bases. V was pared by 8 bases and J by 9 bases, with 10 bases of the junction left unmatched. Germline assignment: CDR1 MNHEY and CDR2 SMNVEV (reference sequence). The CDR3 sequence is 13 residues long. DNA of the CDR3: TGTGCCAGCCGAACGGGAGGAAGCGGTGAGCAGTTCTTC. Translation gives CASRTGGSGEQFF.

This chain connects TRBV4-2 to TRBJ2-1; 7 nucleotides match TRBD2. The germline V gene encodes CDR1 LGHNA and CDR2 YNFKEQ. With 0 bases clipped from V and 7 bases from J, the junction kept 15 bases outside the gene matches. The CDR3 length is 18 residues. The CDR3 region is CASSQESLAVLRDNEQFF. The DNA for the CDR3 is TGTGCCAGCAGCCAAGAGAGCCTAGCGGTTTTGAGGGATAATGAGCAGTTCTTC.

The chain employs TRBV4-2 and TRBJ2-3, with TRBD2 matching 8 bases. Unmatched junction bases numbered 4, after V lost 0 bases and J lost 2 bases. Germline lookup yields CDR1 LGHNA and CDR2 YNFKEQ. This CDR3 has 16 residues. CDR3: CASSQELAGSTDTQYF. The CDR3 DNA sequence: TGTGCCAGCAGCCAAGAGCTAGCGGGCTCCACAGATACGCAGTATTTT.

The gene calls are TRBV5-1 and TRBJ2-7; 11 nucleotides match TRBD2. The trim removed 0 bases at V and 0 bases at J, leaving 8 bases unmatched. The germline gives CDR1 SGHRS, CDR2 YFSETQ. The CDR3 has 18 amino acids. The chain's CDR3 is CASSLAPTSGASSYEQYF. The CDR3 nucleotides are TGCGCCAGCAGCTTGGCCCCGACTAGCGGGGCTAGCTCCTACGAGCAGTACTTC. Full variable domain (rest looked up from reference TRBV5-1 and TRBJ2-7): KAGVTQTPRYLIKTRGQQVTLSCSPISGHRSVSWYQQTPGQGLQFLFEYFSETQRNKGNFPGRFSGRQFSNSRSEMNVSTLELGDSALYLCASSLAPTSGASSYEQYFGPGTRLTVT.

The chain recombines TRBV6-5 with TRBJ1-2; a weak D match, TRBD1 (6 bases). This CDR3 is built from 15 residues. Trimming shortened V by 5 bases and J by 4 bases, and 17 bases separated the two germline ends. Germline CDR1 MNHEY, CDR2 SVGAGI. For the CDR3, the DNA is TGTGCCAGCAGTCGTCTAATGGACAGCGGCTATGGCTACACCTTC. Amino acids: CASSRLMDSGYGYTF.